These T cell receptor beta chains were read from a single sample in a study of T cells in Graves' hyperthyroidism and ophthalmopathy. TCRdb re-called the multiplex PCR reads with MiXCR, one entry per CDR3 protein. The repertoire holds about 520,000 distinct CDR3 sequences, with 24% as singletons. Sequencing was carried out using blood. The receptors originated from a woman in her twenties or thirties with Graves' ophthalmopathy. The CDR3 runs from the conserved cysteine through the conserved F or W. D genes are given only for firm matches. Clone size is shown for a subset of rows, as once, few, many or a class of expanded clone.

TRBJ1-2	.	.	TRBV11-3	TGTGCCAGCAGCTTAGTCGACGCTACCTTCTATGGCTACACCTTC	CASSLVDATFYGYTF
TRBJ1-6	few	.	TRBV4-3	TGCGCCAGCAGCCAAACCGTCGACCGTCCTGGGGAGTCCCTCCACTTT	CASSQTVDRPGESLHF
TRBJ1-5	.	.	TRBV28	TGTGCCACCCACCGGGACATAATGTATAGCAATCAGCCCCAGCATTTT	CATHRDIMYSNQPQHF
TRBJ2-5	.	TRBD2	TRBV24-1	TGTGCCACCAGTGGAGGAAAGGCAGGGAGGGGAGAGACCCAGTACTTC	CATSGGKAGRGETQYF
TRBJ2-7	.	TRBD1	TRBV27	TGTGCCAGCAGTCCTTCGACAGGGTCCTATTACGATCAGTACTTC	CASSPSTGSYYDQYF
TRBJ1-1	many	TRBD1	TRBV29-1	TGCAGCGCTGGAGGACAGGGGCCGGAAGCTTTCTTT	CSAGGQGPEAFF
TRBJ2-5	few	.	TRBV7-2	TGTGCCAGCAGCTTAGCCCTCACTAGGGCCGAGACCCAGTACTTC	CASSLALTRAETQYF
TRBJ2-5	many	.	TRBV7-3	TGTGCCAGCAGCAAGGGACCGTGGGAGACCCAGTACTTC	CASSKGPWETQYF
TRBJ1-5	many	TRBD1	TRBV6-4	TGTGCCAGCAGCACACTCCCGGGACAGGGGAAGAATGACAATCAGCCCCAGCATTTT	CASSTLPGQGKNDNQPQHF
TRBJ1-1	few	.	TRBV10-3	TGTGCCACCGTTACCGGGGCTAACACTGAAGCTTTCTTT	CATVTGANTEAFF
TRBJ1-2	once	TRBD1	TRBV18	TGTGCCAGCTCACCACAGGCCGACAGGGGGTATGGCTACACCTTC	CASSPQADRGYGYTF
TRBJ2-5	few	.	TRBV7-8	TGTGCCAGCAGCTTAGGAAATGCCTTGCCGGAGACCCAGTACTTC	CASSLGNALPETQYF
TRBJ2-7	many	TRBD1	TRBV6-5	TGTGCCAGCAGTCCGGGACAGGGGGGTTTCGAGCAGTACTTC	CASSPGQGGFEQYF
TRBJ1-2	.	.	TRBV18	TGTGCCAGCTCACCACCGGGGCTCGGCTACACCTTC	CASSPPGLGYTF
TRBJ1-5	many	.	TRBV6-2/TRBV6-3	TGTGCCAGCAGTTACGTTGGGGGGCTGGATCAGCCCCAGCATTTT	CASSYVGGLDQPQHF
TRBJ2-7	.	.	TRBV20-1	TGCAGTGCTAGATTGGACCTCTCAACCTACGAGCAGTACTTC	CSARLDLSTYEQYF
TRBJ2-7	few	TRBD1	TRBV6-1	TGTGCCAGCAGTGCGCAGCACCCTTGGACAGGCTACGAGCAGTACTTC	CASSAQHPWTGYEQYF
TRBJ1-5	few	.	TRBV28	TGTGCCAGCAGTTTAAGAGGGCTTCAGCCCCAGCATTTT	CASSLRGLQPQHF
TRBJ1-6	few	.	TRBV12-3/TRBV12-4	TGTGCCAGCAGTTTAGGGACCCTTACAACACCCCTCCACTTT	CASSLGTLTTPLHF
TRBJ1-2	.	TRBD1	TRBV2	TGTGCCAGCAGTGACGTCACGACAGGGTTTGGCTACACCTTC	CASSDVTTGFGYTF
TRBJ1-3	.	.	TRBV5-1	TGCGCCAGCAGCTTGGCCCCGAGGGGCGGCGACTCTGGAAACACCAGATATTTT	CASSLAPRGGDSGNTRYF
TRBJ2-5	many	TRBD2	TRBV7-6	TGTGCCAGCAGCTTAGCGTCGCTAGCGGAGTACCAAGAGACCCAGTACTTC	CASSLASLAEYQETQYF
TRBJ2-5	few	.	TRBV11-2	TGTGCCAGCAGCCACACCGCCAGGACCCAGTACTTC	CASSHTARTQYF
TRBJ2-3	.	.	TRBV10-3	TGTGCCATCAGTGAAACAGGGAGGTCCCCAGATACGCAGTATTTT	CAISETGRSPDTQYF
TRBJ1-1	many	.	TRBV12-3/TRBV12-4	TGTGCCAGCAGTTTTTGGGGGCTAGTAGGGAACACTGAAGCTTTCTTT	CASSFWGLVGNTEAFF
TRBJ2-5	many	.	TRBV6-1	TGTGCCAGCAGTGAAGAAGGGGCTCAGGAGACCCAGTACTTC	CASSEEGAQETQYF
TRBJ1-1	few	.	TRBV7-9	TGTGCCAGCAGCTTGGGGGCGGGACCCCCGGAAGCTTTCTTT	CASSLGAGPPEAFF
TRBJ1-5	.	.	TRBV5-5	TGTGCCAGCAGCCAATACGCCGGTAGCAATCAGCCCCAGCATTTT	CASSQYAGSNQPQHF
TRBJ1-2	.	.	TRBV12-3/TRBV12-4	TGTGCCAGCAGTTTTTCGGCAGGACGGAAGGCTCCGACCTATTATGGCTACACCTTC	CASSFSAGRKAPTYYGYTF
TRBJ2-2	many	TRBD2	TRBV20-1	TGCAGTGCTAGTAGTGGACTAGCGGAGAACACCGGGGAGCTGTTTTTT	CSASSGLAENTGELFF
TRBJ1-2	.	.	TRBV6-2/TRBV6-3	TGTGCCAGCAGTGAGAGGAATCGATATCAGGGCTACACCTTC	CASSERNRYQGYTF
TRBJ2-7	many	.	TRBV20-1	TGCAGTGCTGTTGTCGGGGTTAGCTCCTACGAGCAGTACTTC	CSAVVGVSSYEQYF
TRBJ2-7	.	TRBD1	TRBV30	TGTGCCTGGAGTGTACCCGGGACAGGGGCCCCTCCTTCAGCCTACGAGCAGTACTTC	CAWSVPGTGAPPSAYEQYF
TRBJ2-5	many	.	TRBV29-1	TGCAGCGTTGGGAGCGGGCAAGAGACCCAGTACTTC	CSVGSGQETQYF
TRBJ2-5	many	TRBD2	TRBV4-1	TGCGCCAGCAGCCAAAGCCCCTGGGTAGCGGGGGTCCTGTACCAAGAGACCCAGTACTTC	CASSQSPWVAGVLYQETQYF
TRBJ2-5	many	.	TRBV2	TGTGCCAGCAGTGAGGTGGAGGGGTACCAAGAGACCCAGTACTTC	CASSEVEGYQETQYF
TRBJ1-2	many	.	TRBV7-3	TGTGCCAGCAGCTTAACCACCCTCAACCGTGGCTACACCTTC	CASSLTTLNRGYTF
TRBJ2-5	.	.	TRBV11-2	TGTGCCAGCAGCCTGAGCAGGGTCGTAGAGACCCAGTACTTC	CASSLSRVVETQYF
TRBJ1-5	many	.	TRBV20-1	TGCAGTGCTAGTCGGCAGGTCGTCAATCAGCCCCAGCATTTT	CSASRQVVNQPQHF
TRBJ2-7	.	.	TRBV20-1	TGCAGTGCTACGACCGGGACCAAAGCCTACGAGCAGTACTTC	CSATTGTKAYEQYF
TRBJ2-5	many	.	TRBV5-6	TGTGCCAGCAGCTTGGCCAACCAGAGGGAGACCCAGTACTTC	CASSLANQRETQYF
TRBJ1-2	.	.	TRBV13	TGTGTCAGCAGCCAGCGGGGGACAAAGGTCTATGGCTACACCTTC	CVSSQRGTKVYGYTF
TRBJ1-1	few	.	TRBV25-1	TGTGCCAGCAGTGGTGGGGGGTTAGAGACTGAAGCTTTCTTT	CASSGGGLETEAFF
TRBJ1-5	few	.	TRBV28	TGTGCCAGCAGACCAGGCGGGCAGCCCCAGCATTTT	CASRPGGQPQHF
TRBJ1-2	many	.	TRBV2	TGTGCCAGCAGTCAAACAGACCCGTTAGTTAATGGCTACACCTTC	CASSQTDPLVNGYTF